Following are 21 T cell receptor beta chains from one sample sequenced in a study of cytomegalovirus exposure and HLA in healthy donors. 60 Vbeta and 13 Jbeta primers were used in PCR. Repertoires were generated with immunoSEQ multiplex PCR, while TCRdb's copy carries only in-frame clones and drops some. The sample includes 85,000 to 90,000 clones, roughly three quarters of them seen just once. Sample: PBMCs. These receptor sequences come from a man aged 25 to 40 in good health and CMV-seronegative.

CDR3 loop: CAGGTLWGGQPQHF. The CDR3 nucleotides are TGTGCCGGGGGGACGTTGTGGGGAGGTCAGCCCCAGCATTTT. The chain couples TRBV5-8 to TRBJ1-5, with TRBD1 as a possible D gene (5 bases). The CDR3 is 14 residues long. Per germline, CDR1 SGHTS and CDR2 YDEGEE. V shed 10 bases and J shed 6 bases, with 20 bases lying between them.

The V and J genes are TRBV29-1 and TRBJ2-7; 8 bases match TRBD1. This CDR3 is built from 14 residues. Looked up from germline, CDR1 is SQVTM and CDR2 is ANQGSEA. J was trimmed by 3 bases and V by 4 bases; bases with no gene match: 8. CDR3 DNA sequence: TGCAGCGTTGGGACCGGACAGGGTGGCTACGAGCAGTACTTC. Translation: CSVGTGQGGYEQYF.

The rearrangement uses TRBV25-1 and TRBJ1-1; D might be TRBD1 (5 bases). This CDR3 comprises 14 residues. The V and J ends lost 0 bases and 1 base respectively, with 6 bases between them. Germline lookup yields CDR1 MGHDK and CDR2 SYGVNS. Here the CDR3 DNA reads TGTGCCAGCAGTGAATACGGGGGGAACACTGAAGCTTTCTTT. Translation: CASSEYGGNTEAFF.

This rearrangement joins TRBV6-5 to TRBJ1-2, with 8 bases identical to TRBD1. The CDR3 length is 15 residues. Germline assignment: CDR1 MNHEY and CDR2 SVGAGI. The ends lost 0 bases at V and 3 bases at J; junction bases unmatched: 3. CDR3 in amino acids: CASSYSATGDYGYTF. CDR3 nucleotide sequence: TGTGCCAGCAGTTACTCCGCGACAGGGGACTATGGCTACACCTTC.

This rearrangement joins TRBV2 to TRBJ2-5; D unclear. The germline gives CDR1 SNHLY, CDR2 FYNNEI. This CDR3 has 12 amino acids. V shed 1 base and J shed 7 bases, with 7 bases lying between them. CDR3 nucleotide sequence: TGTGCCAGCAGTGAAGAATCAGGGACCCAGTACTTC. Translation gives CASSEESGTQYF.

V gene TRBV19 combines with J gene TRBJ2-5, with 7 nucleotides matching TRBD1. Per germline, CDR1 LNHDA and CDR2 SQIVND (reference sequence). This CDR3 is built from 15 residues. V gave up 3 bases and J gave up 1 base; unmatched junction bases: 5. CDR3 bases: TGTGCCAGTAGTATCGGGACAGACCTCCAAGAGACCCAGTACTTC. It is translated as CASSIGTDLQETQYF.

This clone came up a few times. V usage is TRBV6-4 and J usage is TRBJ2-1, with 11 bases that match TRBD2. Germline V gene sequence: CDR1 MRHNA, CDR2 SNTAGT. V dropped 0 bases and J dropped 6; count of bases not matched to a gene: 1. The CDR3 sequence is 15 residues long. The CDR3 nucleotides read TGTGCCAGCAGTGACTCTAGCGGGGGGGCCAATGAGCAGTTCTTC. Translated, it gives CASSDSSGGANEQFF.

This clone was seen only once. The chain links TRBV15 to TRBJ2-1, with 10 bases matching TRBD1. Losses at the gene ends were 5 bases for V and 7 bases for J; bases not matched to a gene: 14. Germline-derived CDR1 and CDR2 are LNHNV and YYDKDF (reference sequence). The CDR3 covers 17 residues. CDR3 nucleotide sequence: TGTGCCACCAGCGTAACGACCAGGACAGGGGGAAGAAATGAGCAGTTCTTC. Its translation is CATSVTTRTGGRNEQFF. Using reference TRBV15 and TRBJ2-1 for the parts outside the CDR3, the full variable domain is DAMVIQNPRYQVTQFGKPVTLSCSQTLNHNVMYWYQQKSSQAPKLLFHYYDKDFNNEADTPDNFQSRRPNTSFCFLDIRSPGLGDTAMYLCATSVTTRTGGRNEQFFGPGTRLTVL.

This clone showed up just a few times. The chain combines TRBV6-6 with TRBJ1-5; no clear D gene. The CDR3 is made up of 15 amino acids. CDR1 is MNHNY and CDR2 is SVGAGI in the germline V gene (reference sequence). The V and J ends lost 6 bases and 2 bases respectively, with 14 bases between them. In nucleotides, the CDR3 is TGTGCCAGCAGAAACGCGGGTAGCGGCAATCAGCCCCAGCATTTT. Protein sequence: CASRNAGSGNQPQHF.

This chain uses TRBV15 with TRBJ2-5; tentatively, D is TRBD1 (6 bases). The CDR3 contains 15 residues. Germline V lookup: CDR1 LNHNV, CDR2 YYDKDF (reference sequence). Trimming cost V 0 bases and J 2 bases, with 10 bases left between them. CDR3 DNA: TGTGCCACCAGCAGAGATAGGGGGATACAAGAGACCCAGTACTTC. Protein product: CATSRDRGIQETQYF.

A few counts support this clone. V usage is TRBV10-1 and J usage is TRBJ1-1; no definite D call. This CDR3 is 14 amino acids long. With 3 bases removed from V and 8 bases from J, the gap between germline ends came to 16 bases. Germline V CDR1 and CDR2: WNHNN, SYGVQD (reference sequence). The DNA for the CDR3 is TGCGCCAGCAGTGACGGTGACGGTAAGCGGGAAGCTTTCTTT. Encoded protein: CASSDGDGKREAFF.

The chain couples TRBV15 to TRBJ2-7; 10 nucleotides line up with TRBD2. CDR3 length equals 15 residues. The germline gives CDR1 LNHNV, CDR2 YYDKDF (reference sequence). With 3 bases clipped from V and 2 bases from J, the junction kept 4 bases outside the gene matches. Written as DNA, the CDR3 is TGTGCCACCAGCAGGGGGACTAGCGCAACCTACGAGCAGTACTTC. This sequence encodes CATSRGTSATYEQYF.

The chain couples TRBV5-5 to TRBJ2-7, with D perhaps TRBD1 (6 bases). This CDR3 region has 15 residues. The germline V gene encodes CDR1 SGHKS and CDR2 YYEKEE (reference sequence). V was shortened by 0 bases and J by 6 bases, with 16 bases between the two germline ends. The CDR3 here is CASSLGQTGWTEQYF. The DNA for the CDR3 is TGTGCCAGCAGCTTGGGACAGACAGGATGGACCGAGCAGTACTTC. The whole variable domain, remainder taken from reference TRBV5-5 and TRBJ2-7, is DAGVTQSPTHLIKTRGQQVTLRCSPISGHKSVSWYQQVLGQGPQFIFQYYEKEERGRGNFPDRFSARQFPNYSSELNVNALLLGDSALYLCASSLGQTGWTEQYFGPGTRLTVT.

CDR3 sequence: CASSFGIGYEQYF. The CDR3, as DNA: TGTGCCAGCAGTTTCGGGATTGGCTACGAGCAGTACTTC. The chain joins TRBV27 to TRBJ2-7; possibly TRBD2 for D (5 bases). The CDR3 runs 13 residues. The V and J ends lost 3 bases and 3 bases respectively, with 9 bases between them. From germline, CDR1 is MNHEY and CDR2 SMNVEV (reference sequence).

This chain links TRBV5-1 with TRBJ1-5; D possibly corresponds to TRBD1 (6 bases). Germline V gives CDR1 SGHRS, CDR2 YFSETQ. V dropped 1 base and J dropped 5 bases, with 7 bases sitting between them. This CDR3 contains 13 residues. For the CDR3, the DNA is TGCGCCAGCAGCTTGAACAGGGATCAGCCCCAGCATTTT. Amino acid sequence: CASSLNRDQPQHF.

This clone occurred a few times. The gene calls are TRBV7-2 and TRBJ2-3, with D maybe TRBD1 (5 bases). The CDR3 runs 17 residues. Trimming cost V 0 bases and J 1 base, with 14 bases left between them. Per the germline V gene, CDR1 is SGHTA and CDR2 is FQGNSA. CDR3 region: CASSLANRAGRTDTQYF. For the CDR3, the DNA is TGTGCCAGCAGCTTAGCGAATAGGGCAGGGCGCACAGATACGCAGTATTTT.

There are a few counts of this clone. The chain carries TRBV14 and TRBJ2-7; tentative D call: TRBD1 (5 bases). The CDR3 is made up of 17 amino acids. Trimming shortened V by 0 bases and J by 1 base, and 16 bases separated the two germline ends. Germline V gene sequence: CDR1 SGHDN, CDR2 FVKESK. The CDR3 bases are TGTGCCAGCAGCCAAGATCTTTCGCCAGGGTATTCCTACGAGCAGTACTTC. Translation: CASSQDLSPGYSYEQYF.

The chain links TRBV14 to TRBJ1-1; 7 nucleotides align to TRBD1. The ends lost 8 bases at V and 0 bases at J; junction bases unmatched: 3. CDR3 length: 13 residues. CDR1 is SGHDN, CDR2 FVKESK, per germline. The CDR3 sequence is CASEGQMNTEAFF. The CDR3 DNA follows: TGTGCCAGCGAGGGACAGATGAACACTGAAGCTTTCTTT.

This clone was counted a few times. The rearrangement links TRBV2 to TRBJ1-1, with D hard to call. V gave up 8 bases and J gave up 2 bases, with 15 bases separating them. Per the germline V gene, CDR1 is SNHLY and CDR2 is FYNNEI. The CDR3 runs to 14 residues. CDR3 nucleotide sequence: TGTGCCAGCCTCAGGACTCAGGAAAACACTGAAGCTTTCTTT. It codes for CASLRTQENTEAFF.

The sample holds a few counts of this clone. The chain links TRBV25-1 to TRBJ1-1, with D possibly matching TRBD1 (5 bases). This CDR3 comprises 14 residues. CDR1 is MGHDK, CDR2 SYGVNS, per germline. The germline V and J ends were trimmed by 1 base and 1 base, with 7 bases remaining between them. The CDR3, as DNA: TGTGCCAGCAGTGAATCACAGGCGAACACTGAAGCTTTCTTT. It is translated as CASSESQANTEAFF.

Within the sample, this clone is large. The J gene is TRBJ1-1, the V gene TRBV9; D gene uncertain. V gave up 4 bases and J gave up 6 bases, with 13 bases separating them. The CDR3 is 13 residues long. The V gene's germline CDR1 is SGDLS and CDR2 YYNGEE. The CDR3 sequence: CASSPPLSAEAFF. CDR3 nucleotides: TGTGCCAGCAGCCCTCCATTGAGCGCTGAAGCTTTCTTT. The entire variable domain, with the rest obtained from reference TRBV9 and TRBJ1-1, is as follows: DSGVTQTPKHLITATGQRVTLRCSPRSGDLSVYWYQQSLDQGLQFLIQYYNGEERAKGNILERFSAQQFPDLHSELNLSSLELGDSALYFCASSPPLSAEAFFGQGTRLTVV.